Following are 32 T cell receptor beta chains from one sample sequenced in a study of vaccination and CD4 T cells after COVID-19. Sequencing of DNA taken from cultured CD4+ T cells relied on the Oncomine TCR Beta short-read assay. TCRdb called the PCR reads again in MiXCR, with one record for every CDR3 protein. The sample has 9,500 to 13,000 distinct CDR3 sequences; roughly 42% are singletons. Regarding treatment: roughly 10-day PBMC culture with coronavirus spike peptide pools or control peptides (ViraFEST assay). Their target antigens are unknown. Sequenced input: CD4+ T cells from blood, cultured in vitro. The receptors shown here come from a human donor who had recovered from COVID-19.

V and J are TRBV6-5 and TRBJ1-2; D gene ambiguous. The CDR3 runs to 16 residues. Germline values: CDR1 MNHEY, CDR2 SVGAGI. Between the trimmed V and J ends, which lost 2 bases and 8 bases, there was a span of 21 bases. DNA of the CDR3: TGTGCCAGCAGTTACCGGTTAGGAGCAGGCAAGGACGGCTACACCTTC. It encodes CASSYRLGAGKDGYTF.

The chain uses TRBV10-3 and TRBJ2-3; 13 nucleotides align to TRBD2. This CDR3 is 15 amino acids long. The germline gives CDR1 ENHRY, CDR2 SYGVKD. V shed 4 bases and J 11 bases; nucleotides not matched to a gene: 9. Here the CDR3 reads CAISGTSGGSSGQYF. In nucleotides, the CDR3 is TGTGCCATCAGTGGGACTAGCGGGGGCTCCTCTGGGCAGTATTTT.

The chain has TRBV7-9 and TRBJ1-2; D gene unclear. Germline CDR1 is SEHNR and CDR2 is FQNEAQ (reference sequence). The V and J ends lost 4 bases and 5 bases respectively, with 8 bases between them. The CDR3 loop spans 12 amino acids. The CDR3 DNA is TGTGCCAGCAGCTCACGACCATATGGCTACACCTTC. It codes for CASSSRPYGYTF. The full variable domain, completed using reference TRBV7-9 and TRBJ1-2, is DTGVSQNPRHKITKRGQNVTFRCDPISEHNRLYWYRQTLGQGPEFLTYFQNEAQLEKSRLLSDRFSAERPKGSFSTLEIQRTEQGDSAMYLCASSSRPYGYTFGSGTRLTVV.

This chain joins TRBV18 and TRBJ2-6; no firm D call. Germline V CDR1 and CDR2: KGHSH, LQKENI. This CDR3 region has 16 residues. V was trimmed by 3 bases and J by 0 bases, leaving 9 bases between them. This CDR3 is CASSPLTSSGANVLTF. Written as DNA, the CDR3 is TGTGCCAGCTCACCCCTGACAAGCTCTGGGGCCAACGTCCTGACTTTC.

A few counts support this clonotype. This chain connects TRBV12-3 or TRBV12-4 to TRBJ1-5, with a tentative D call TRBD1 (5 bases). The CDR3 has 14 residues. V lost 6 bases, J lost 8 bases, and 17 bases lay in between. The CDR3 region is CASRPSGSNKPQHF. The CDR3 DNA sequence: TGTGCCAGCAGACCATCAGGGTCGAATAAGCCCCAGCATTTT.

By share of the sample, this clonotype is medium-sized (0.01 to 0.1%). V and J are TRBV29-1 and TRBJ2-7; 7 bases map to TRBD1. The CDR3 covers 13 residues. CDR1 SQVTM and CDR2 ANQGSEA come from the germline V gene. V trimming: 4 bases; J trimming: 3 bases; junction bases outside the gene matches: 6. In DNA form, the CDR3 reads TGCAGCGTTGGCGGGCAGGGGGTCTACGAGCAGTACTTC. Its protein is CSVGGQGVYEQYF.

This clonotype came up a few times. This chain connects TRBV12-3 or TRBV12-4 to TRBJ2-2; TRBD1 matches at 9 bases. The trim removed 10 bases at V and 3 bases at J, leaving 3 bases unmatched. The CDR3 runs 13 residues. CDR3 nucleotides: TGTGCCACTAGACAGGGGGACACCGGGGAGCTGTTTTTT. This gives the protein CATRQGDTGELFF.

CDR3 sequence reads: CAWETVGSPGSSYNEQFF. The CDR3 bases are TGTGCCTGGGAGACCGTGGGTAGCCCCGGGAGCTCCTACAATGAGCAGTTCTTC. The chain has TRBV30 and TRBJ2-1, with D possibly matching TRBD2 (6 bases). The CDR3 covers 18 residues. Trimming shortened V by 5 bases and J by 0 bases, and 23 bases separated the two germline ends. Germline loops: CDR1 GTSNPN, CDR2 SVGIG (reference sequence). Together with reference TRBV30 and TRBJ2-1, the CDR3 gives the full variable domain: SQTIHQWPATLVQPVGSPLSLECTVEGTSNPNLYWYRQAAGRGLQLLFYSVGIGQISSEVPQNLSASRPQDRQFILSSKKLLLSDSGFYLCAWETVGSPGSSYNEQFFGPGTRLTVL.

This chain connects TRBV5-6 to TRBJ1-2; 9 positions agree with TRBD1. With V trimmed by 2 bases and J by 7 bases, 18 bases remained unmatched. The CDR3 loop spans 18 amino acids. The V gene's germline CDR1 is SGHDT and CDR2 YYEEEE. In DNA form, the CDR3 reads TGTGCCAGCAGCTTATTAGGCCAAACTCGGGACAGGGTGCGTGGCTACACCTTC. Translated: CASSLLGQTRDRVRGYTF.

This rearrangement joins TRBV3-1 to TRBJ2-3; 11 bases line up with TRBD2. This CDR3 spans 18 amino acids. CDR1 and CDR2 (germline): LGHDT, YNNKEL (reference sequence). J gave up 1 base and V 0 bases, and 6 bases lay outside the gene matches. The CDR3 bases are TGTGCCAGCAGCCAAGATAGGTTTAGCGGGGGGGGCACAGATACGCAGTATTTT. Its translation is CASSQDRFSGGGTDTQYF.

V usage is TRBV11-2 and J usage is TRBJ1-6, with 10 positions matching TRBD1. This CDR3 has 16 residues. Germline assignment: CDR1 SGHAT and CDR2 FQNNGV. With 3 bases clipped from V and 6 bases from J, the junction kept 5 bases outside the gene matches. The CDR3 loop is CASSFIDRGPNSPLHF. CDR3 in DNA: TGTGCCAGCAGCTTTATCGACAGGGGGCCTAATTCACCCCTCCACTTT.

This chain connects TRBV27 to TRBJ1-2; TRBD1 matches at 7 bases. Germline V lookup: CDR1 MNHEY, CDR2 SMNVEV (reference sequence). This CDR3 has 14 amino acids. V shed 6 bases and J 0 bases; nucleotides not matched to a gene: 4. CDR3 in amino acids: CASRPTGANYGYTF. In DNA form, the CDR3 reads TGTGCCAGCAGGCCCACAGGGGCTAACTATGGCTACACCTTC.

The chain links TRBV21-1 to TRBJ2-7; the table gives TRBD1 as D, unverified against the DNA. TRBV21-1 is described as a pseudogene. The CDR3 runs to 15 residues. The CDR3 DNA reads as TGTGCCACTAAAGGTCGGGACAGGGGTGCCTACGAGCAGTACTTC. This translates into CATKGRDRGAYEQYF.

V is TRBV2 and J is TRBJ1-1; D not certain. The V gene lost 9 bases and the J gene lost 4 bases, with 15 bases spanning the gap. Germline CDR1 SNHLY, CDR2 FYNNEI. The CDR3 has 13 residues. The chain's CDR3 is CASAVLGSTEAFF. For the CDR3, the DNA is TGTGCCAGTGCGGTTTTGGGGAGCACTGAAGCTTTCTTT.

This sequence joins TRBV23-1 and TRBJ1-4; no clear D gene. TRBV23-1 carries the ORF label, with uncertain function. This CDR3 region has 17 residues. Trimming shortened V by 0 bases and J by 3 bases, and 14 bases separated the two germline ends. CDR3 nucleotide sequence: TGCGCCAGCAGTCAATCCAACCAAGGATTACCTAATGAAAAACTGTTTTTT. Amino acid sequence: CASSQSNQGLPNEKLFF.

This clonotype was detected only a few times. The rearrangement uses TRBV6-1 and TRBJ1-5; 8 nucleotides align to TRBD1. CDR3 length: 13 amino acids. CDR1 and CDR2 (germline): MNHNS, SASEGT. The CDR3: CATGGTSNQPQHF. Written as DNA, the CDR3 is TGTGCAACAGGGGGTACTAGCAATCAGCCCCAGCATTTT.

In this sample, this clonotype is hyperexpanded. The rearrangement links TRBV6-1 to TRBJ1-5; D is perhaps TRBD1 (5 bases). V was clipped by 6 bases and J by 3 bases, with 18 bases between them. The CDR3 covers 16 residues. CDR1 is MNHNS and CDR2 is SASEGT in the germline V gene. CDR3 sequence (DNA): TGTGCCAGCAGGGATCGAAGGGACCTAAACAATCAGCCCCAGCATTTT. Protein: CASRDRRDLNNQPQHF.

Only a few counts were recorded for this clonotype. The gene calls are TRBV6-1 and TRBJ2-2; TRBD1 agrees at 9 bases. Germline lookup yields CDR1 MNHNS and CDR2 SASEGT. With 3 bases clipped from V and 13 bases from J, the junction kept 12 bases outside the gene matches. The CDR3 runs 15 residues. The CDR3 DNA is TGTGCCAGCAGTGACCCCAACAGGGGGCGGGTGGGGCTGTTTTTT. Protein product: CASSDPNRGRVGLFF.

This clonotype was counted a few times. The V gene is TRBV6-1, the J gene TRBJ2-1; 8 bases fit TRBD1. The V and J ends lost 5 bases and 3 bases, in that order; junction bases with no gene match: 6. The CDR3 has 15 amino acids. The V gene's germline CDR1 is MNHNS and CDR2 SASEGT. CDR3 in amino acids: CASSTLQGGYNEQFF. CDR3 DNA sequence: TGTGCCAGCAGTACTTTACAGGGGGGCTACAATGAGCAGTTCTTC.

This clonotype was found a few times. The V and J genes are TRBV20-1 and TRBJ2-2; D gene uncertain. The CDR3 is 12 amino acids. V was clipped by 6 bases and J by 4 bases, with 9 bases between them. Germline V gene sequence: CDR1 DFQATT, CDR2 SNEGSKA (reference sequence). The DNA of the CDR3 is TGCAGTGCCTCCCCTGGCACCGGGGAGCTGTTTTTT. Translated, it gives CSASPGTGELFF.

This chain links TRBV29-1 with TRBJ1-1; no clear D gene. The germline V gene has CDR1 SQVTM and CDR2 ANQGSEA. V lost 6 bases to trimming and J lost 5 bases, with 19 bases between them. This CDR3 is 14 amino acids long. The CDR3 loop reads CSVALFVPGTEAFF. The DNA for the CDR3 is TGCAGCGTCGCCCTGTTCGTCCCGGGGACTGAAGCTTTCTTT.

With respect to this clonotype: Germline is not matched at one junction end, which may reflect a read error. The J gene is TRBJ1-1, the V gene TRBV29-1; 8 bases line up with TRBD1. Germline CDR1 reads SQVTM; CDR2 reads ANQGSEA. CDR3 length: 16 amino acids. In DNA form, the CDR3 reads TGCGGCGTTGACTCCGGACAGGGACTATGGGACACTGAAGCTTTCTTT. Its protein product is CGVDSGQGLWDTEAFF.

The V and J genes are TRBV6-2 or TRBV6-3 and TRBJ1-2; TRBD1 aligns across 7 bases. Germline CDR1 is MNHEY and CDR2 is SVGEGT. Losses at the gene ends were 7 bases for V and 4 bases for J; bases not matched to a gene: 6. The CDR3 sequence is 13 residues long. CDR3 sequence: CASTWGQLYGYTF. The DNA for the CDR3 is TGTGCCAGCACCTGGGGACAGCTCTATGGCTACACCTTC.

V is TRBV30 and J is TRBJ1-1; no clear D. CDR1 and CDR2 from the germline V gene are GTSNPN and SVGIG (reference sequence). Trimming shortened V by 2 bases and J by 1 base, and 8 bases separated the two germline ends. This CDR3 contains 13 residues. This chain's CDR3 is CAWSRNTNTEAFF. In DNA form, the CDR3 reads TGTGCCTGGAGTCGGAACACGAACACTGAAGCTTTCTTT.

This clonotype was seen a handful of times. The chain combines TRBV20-1 with TRBJ2-2, with TRBD2 matching over 8 bases. This CDR3 spans 18 amino acids. Germline CDR1 reads DFQATT; CDR2 reads SNEGSKA (reference sequence). The junction had 16 bases not matched to a gene; V was cut back by 0 bases and J by 7 bases. The DNA of the CDR3 is TGCAGTGCTAGAGATCAAGGAGGTAGCGGGGCCTCATACGGGGAGCTGTTTTTT. Translated: CSARDQGGSGASYGELFF.

This clonotype came up a few times. The chain links TRBV20-1 to TRBJ1-4; D gene ambiguous. The length of the CDR3 is 13 residues. V was shortened by 4 bases and J by 0 bases, with 6 bases between the two germline ends. Germline CDR1 is DFQATT and CDR2 is SNEGSKA (reference sequence). The CDR3 loop is CSAKIPTNEKLFF. The CDR3 region has the DNA TGCAGTGCTAAAATCCCAACTAATGAAAAACTGTTTTTT.

There are a few counts of this clonotype. This chain links TRBV7-2 with TRBJ1-5; the match to TRBD1 covers 8 bases. Trimming took 5 bases from V and 2 from J; bases not matched to a gene: 5. This CDR3 region has 15 residues. Germline CDR1 reads SGHTA; CDR2 reads FQGNSA. The CDR3 is CASSPGQGGNQPQHF. Here the CDR3 DNA reads TGTGCCAGCAGCCCCGGACAGGGTGGCAATCAGCCCCAGCATTTT.

This clonotype showed up just a few times. The chain uses TRBV6-1 and TRBJ1-1, with D possibly matching TRBD1 (5 bases). Trimming stripped 3 bases from V and 3 bases from J, with 11 bases between. The CDR3 spans 14 residues. Germline values: CDR1 MNHNS, CDR2 SASEGT. In DNA form, the CDR3 reads TGTGCCAGCAGTGAGAACTTGGGGGACACTGAAGCTTTCTTT. Translated: CASSENLGDTEAFF.

The rearrangement links TRBV5-6 to TRBJ1-4; 7 nucleotides agree with TRBD1. The CDR3 length is 13 residues. In germline, CDR1 is SGHDT, CDR2 YYEEEE. V lost 4 bases and J lost 12; bases outside the gene matches: 9. This CDR3 is CASSHLQGNQLFF. The CDR3, as DNA: TGTGCCAGCAGCCACTTACAGGGGAATCAACTGTTTTTT.

The rearrangement joins TRBV11-3 to TRBJ1-1; D unclear. Trimming shortened V by 5 bases and J by 5 bases, and 12 bases separated the two germline ends. The CDR3 totals 13 residues. Germline CDR1 SGHNT, CDR2 YENEEA. The chain's CDR3 is CASSQPGDTEAFF. In DNA form, the CDR3 reads TGTGCCAGCAGCCAGCCCGGGGATACTGAAGCTTTCTTT.

This chain uses TRBV12-3 or TRBV12-4 with TRBJ2-7; D may be TRBD1 (6 bases). V shed 6 bases and J shed 2 bases, with 14 bases lying between them. The CDR3 runs to 14 residues. The CDR3 DNA is TGTGCCAGCAGCACGGGACACTTAACCTACGAGCAGTACTTC. Amino acids: CASSTGHLTYEQYF.

This clonotype was counted only a few times. This chain links TRBV5-1 with TRBJ1-6; D call uncertain. The V end was cut by 7 bases, the J end by 8 bases, with 10 bases between. Per the germline V gene, CDR1 is SGHRS and CDR2 is YFSETQ. The CDR3 runs to 12 residues. In DNA, the CDR3 is TGCGCCAGCGGGGTGGAGGATTCACCCCTCCACTTT. Protein product: CASGVEDSPLHF.